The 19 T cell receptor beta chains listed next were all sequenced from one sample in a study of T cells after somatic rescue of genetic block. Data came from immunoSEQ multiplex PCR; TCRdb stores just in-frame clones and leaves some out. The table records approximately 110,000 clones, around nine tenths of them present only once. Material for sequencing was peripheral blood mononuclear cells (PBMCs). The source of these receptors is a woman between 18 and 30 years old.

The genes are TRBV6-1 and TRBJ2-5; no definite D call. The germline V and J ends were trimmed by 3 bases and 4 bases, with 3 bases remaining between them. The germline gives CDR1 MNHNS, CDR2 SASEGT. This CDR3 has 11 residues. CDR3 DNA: TGTGCCAGCAGTGAGTCAGAGACCCAGTACTTC. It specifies CASSESETQYF.

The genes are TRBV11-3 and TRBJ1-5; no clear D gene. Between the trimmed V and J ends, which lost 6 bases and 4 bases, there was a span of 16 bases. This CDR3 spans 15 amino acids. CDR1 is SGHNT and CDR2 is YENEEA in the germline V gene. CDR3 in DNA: TGTGCCAGCAGGCCTTCTTTTTGGGGAAATCAGCCCCAGCATTTT. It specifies CASRPSFWGNQPQHF.

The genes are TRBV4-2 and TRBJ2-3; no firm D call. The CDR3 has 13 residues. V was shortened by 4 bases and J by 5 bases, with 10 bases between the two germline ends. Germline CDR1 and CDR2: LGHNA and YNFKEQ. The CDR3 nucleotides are TGTGCCAGCAGCCTCGATTATAGAGATACGCAGTATTTT. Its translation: CASSLDYRDTQYF.

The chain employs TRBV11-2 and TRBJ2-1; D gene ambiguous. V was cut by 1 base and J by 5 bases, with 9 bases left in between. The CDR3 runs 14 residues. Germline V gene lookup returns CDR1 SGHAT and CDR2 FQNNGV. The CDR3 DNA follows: TGTGCCAGCAGCTTAGTAGGCGGCAACAATGAGCAGTTCTTC. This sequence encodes CASSLVGGNNEQFF.

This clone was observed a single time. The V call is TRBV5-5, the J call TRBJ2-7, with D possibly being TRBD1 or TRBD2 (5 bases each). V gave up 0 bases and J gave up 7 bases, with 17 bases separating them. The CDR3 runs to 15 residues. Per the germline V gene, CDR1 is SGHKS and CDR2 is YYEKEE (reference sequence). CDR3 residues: CASSLDPGRAREQYF. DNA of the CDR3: TGTGCCAGCAGCTTGGATCCAGGGAGAGCTAGGGAGCAGTACTTC.

This CDR3 reads CASSQEGTGTGFSGYTF. In nucleotides, the CDR3 is TGCGCCAGCAGCCAAGAAGGTACCGGGACAGGCTTTTCTGGCTACACCTTC. The genes are TRBV4-1 and TRBJ1-2, with TRBD1 matching over 8 bases. CDR3 size: 17 residues. V shed 0 bases, J shed 7 bases, and the junction held 13 bases outside the gene matches. The germline V gene encodes CDR1 MGHRA and CDR2 YSYEKL.

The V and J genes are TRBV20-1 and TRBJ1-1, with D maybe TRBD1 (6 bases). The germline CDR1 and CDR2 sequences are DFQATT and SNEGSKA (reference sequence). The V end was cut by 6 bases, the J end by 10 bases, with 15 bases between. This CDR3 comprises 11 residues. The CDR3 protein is CSAYAGTRAFF. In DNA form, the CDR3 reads TGCAGTGCGTACGCGGGGACACGAGCTTTCTTT.

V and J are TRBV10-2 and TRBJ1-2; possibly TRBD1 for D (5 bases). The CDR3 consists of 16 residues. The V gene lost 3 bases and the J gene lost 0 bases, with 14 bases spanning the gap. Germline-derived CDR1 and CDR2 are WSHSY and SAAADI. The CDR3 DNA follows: TGCGCCAGCAGTGACCAAGGGGCTGGGGCTAACTATGGCTACACCTTC. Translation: CASSDQGAGANYGYTF.

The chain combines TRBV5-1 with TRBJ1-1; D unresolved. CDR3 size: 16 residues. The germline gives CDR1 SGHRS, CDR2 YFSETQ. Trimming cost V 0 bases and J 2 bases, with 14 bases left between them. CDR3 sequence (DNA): TGCGCCAGCAGCTTGGCCGGAAAACGCCCTAACACTGAAGCTTTCTTT. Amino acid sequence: CASSLAGKRPNTEAFF.

The DNA for the CDR3 is TGTGCCAGCAGTTACCTAATACGGGACAGGGTCCTTGAAGCTTTCTTT. Protein product: CASSYLIRDRVLEAFF. The J gene is TRBJ1-1, the V gene TRBV6-6; 9 positions match TRBD1. The CDR3 length is 16 residues. CDR1 is MNHNY and CDR2 is SVGAGI in the germline V gene (reference sequence). The J segment lost 7 bases and the V segment lost 2 bases, leaving 11 bases of the junction unmatched.

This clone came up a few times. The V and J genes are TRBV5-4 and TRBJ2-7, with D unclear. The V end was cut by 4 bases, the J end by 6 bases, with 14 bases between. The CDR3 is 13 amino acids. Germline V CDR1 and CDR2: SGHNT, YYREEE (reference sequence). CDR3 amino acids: CASSLSFRGEQYF. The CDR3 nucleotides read TGTGCCAGCAGCCTTTCTTTTCGCGGCGAGCAGTACTTC.

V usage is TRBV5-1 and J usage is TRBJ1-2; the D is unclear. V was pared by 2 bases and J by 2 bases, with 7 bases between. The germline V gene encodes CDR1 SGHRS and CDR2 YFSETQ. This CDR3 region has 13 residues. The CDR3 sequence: CASSLSPNYGYTF. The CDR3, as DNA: TGCGCCAGCAGCTTAAGCCCCAACTATGGCTACACCTTC.

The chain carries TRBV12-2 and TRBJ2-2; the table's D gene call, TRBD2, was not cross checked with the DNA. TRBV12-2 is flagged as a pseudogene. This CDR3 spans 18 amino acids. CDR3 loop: CASRLTPTFTLNTGELFF. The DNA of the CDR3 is TGTGCAAGTCGCTTAACTCCAACATTTACACTAAACACCGGGGAGCTGTTTTTT.

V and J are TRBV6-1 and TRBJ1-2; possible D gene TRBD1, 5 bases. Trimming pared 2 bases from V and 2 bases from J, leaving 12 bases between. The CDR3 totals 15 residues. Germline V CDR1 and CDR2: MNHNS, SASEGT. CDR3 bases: TGTGCCAGCAGTGAATGGGAGGGGAGCAACTATGGCTACACCTTC. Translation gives CASSEWEGSNYGYTF.

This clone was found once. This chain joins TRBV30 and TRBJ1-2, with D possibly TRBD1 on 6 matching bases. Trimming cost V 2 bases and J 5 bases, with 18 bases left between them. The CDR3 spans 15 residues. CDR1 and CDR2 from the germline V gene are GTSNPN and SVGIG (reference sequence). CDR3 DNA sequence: TGTGCCTGGAGTATGACAGGATCTTCTGGTTATGGCTACACCTTC. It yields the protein CAWSMTGSSGYGYTF.

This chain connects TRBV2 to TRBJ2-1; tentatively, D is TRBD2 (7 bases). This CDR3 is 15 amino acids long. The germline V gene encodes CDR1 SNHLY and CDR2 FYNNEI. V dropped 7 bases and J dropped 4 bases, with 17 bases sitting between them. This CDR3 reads CASNGGGARYNEQFF. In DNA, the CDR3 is TGTGCCAGCAATGGAGGGGGGGCAAGGTACAATGAGCAGTTCTTC.

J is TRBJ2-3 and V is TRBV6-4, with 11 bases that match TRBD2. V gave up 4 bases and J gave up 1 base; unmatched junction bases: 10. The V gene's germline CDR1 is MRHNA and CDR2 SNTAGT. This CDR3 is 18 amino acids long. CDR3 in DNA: TGTGCCAGCAGTGCGGCTAGCGGGGGGTGGCTCGGCACAGATACGCAGTATTTT. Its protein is CASSAASGGWLGTDTQYF.

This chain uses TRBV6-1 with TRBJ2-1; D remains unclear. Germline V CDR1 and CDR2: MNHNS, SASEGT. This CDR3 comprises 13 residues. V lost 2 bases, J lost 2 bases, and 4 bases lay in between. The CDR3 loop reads CASSERAYNEQFF. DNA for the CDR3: TGTGCCAGCAGTGAACGCGCCTACAATGAGCAGTTCTTC.

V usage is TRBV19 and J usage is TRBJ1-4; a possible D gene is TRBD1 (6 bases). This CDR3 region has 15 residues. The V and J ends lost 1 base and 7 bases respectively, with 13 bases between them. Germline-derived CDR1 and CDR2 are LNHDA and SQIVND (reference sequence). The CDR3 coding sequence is TGTGCCAGTAGTATAGGGGACACGCGAATTGAAAAACTGTTTTTT. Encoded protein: CASSIGDTRIEKLFF.